This T cell receptor beta chain was identified during a study of blood T cell repertoires in COVID-19. Study information: COVID-19 samples collected from the United States, Italy and Spain covered acute and convalescent phases.

The study recruited people aged about 18 to 95 years across about two dozen US areas. Participant-reported clinical history was the basis for cohort assignment. This clone is a singleton in its sample. The same CDR3 can be traced to other DNA sequences in this sample. Authors' methods: The authors estimated nucleated cell counts from reference gene primer amplification. Sequenced by immunoSEQ multiplex PCR; TCRdb stores in-frame clones only, minus some. Clone size and the V and J calls come from that table; the DNA yielded D and trimming. This sample has 150,000 to 200,000 clones, with approximately 90% found just once. Germline values: CDR1 SGDLS, CDR2 YYNGEE. V was clipped by 2 bases and J by 0 bases, with 12 bases between them. The CDR3 has 15 amino acids.

The rearrangement uses TRBV9 and TRBJ2-7; the D gene is possibly TRBD2 (6 bases). The sample consisted of PBMCs or T cells enriched from blood (not recorded which). This sequence was found in a woman under 30 who had recovered from COVID-19. DNA of the CDR3: TGTGCCAGCAGCGTGGGGGACTCGAGCTCCTACGAGCAGTACTTC. It translates to CASSVGDSSSYEQYF.